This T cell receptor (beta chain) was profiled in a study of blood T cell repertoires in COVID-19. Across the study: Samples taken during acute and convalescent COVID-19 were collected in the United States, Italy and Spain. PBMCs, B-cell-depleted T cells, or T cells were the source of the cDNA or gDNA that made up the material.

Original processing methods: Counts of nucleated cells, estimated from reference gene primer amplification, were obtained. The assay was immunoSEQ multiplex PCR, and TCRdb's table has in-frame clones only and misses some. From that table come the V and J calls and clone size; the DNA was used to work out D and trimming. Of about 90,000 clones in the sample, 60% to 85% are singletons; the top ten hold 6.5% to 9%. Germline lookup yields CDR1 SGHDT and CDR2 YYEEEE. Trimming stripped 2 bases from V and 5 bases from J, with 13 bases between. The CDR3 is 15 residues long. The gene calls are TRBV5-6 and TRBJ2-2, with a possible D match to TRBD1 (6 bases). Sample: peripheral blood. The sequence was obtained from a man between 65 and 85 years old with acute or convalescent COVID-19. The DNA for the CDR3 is TGTGCCAGCAGCTTTGTCCGGACAGCGACCGGGGAGCTGTTTTTT. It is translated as CASSFVRTATGELFF.